These T cell receptor beta chains were read from a single sample in a study of blood T cell repertoires in COVID-19. Sequencing was performed with immunoSEQ multiplex PCR; in TCRdb, only in-frame clones are kept and a portion is missing. This table holds roughly 200,000 clones, 80% to 85% found once. The sequenced sample was peripheral blood. The receptors shown here come from a man aged 45-60 years with active or convalescent COVID-19. The CDR3 runs from the conserved cysteine through the conserved F or W. The order of the fields is J gene, D gene, clone size, V gene, CDR3 protein, CDR3 DNA. A D gene is named only where the DNA matches it firmly. Clone size is stated in some rows and not others, as once, few, many or a class when expanded.

TRBJ2-1,TRBD1,NA,TRBV7-9,CASSTDQGASEQFF,TGTGCCAGCAGCACAGATCAGGGGGCAAGTGAGCAGTTCTTC
TRBJ2-5,NA,NA,TRBV13,CASSLETGQETQYF,TGTGCCAGCAGCTTAGAAACAGGCCAAGAGACCCAGTACTTC
TRBJ1-2,NA,NA,TRBV28,CASTYQGGTNYGYTF,TGTGCCAGCACCTACCAGGGCGGGACTAACTATGGCTACACCTTC
TRBJ1-5,TRBD1,few,TRBV5-6,CASSAGTGLRPQHF,TGTGCCAGCAGCGCCGGGACAGGCCTGAGGCCCCAGCATTTT
TRBJ1-1,TRBD1,NA,TRBV6-5,CASSWARGASTEAFF,TGTGCCAGCAGTTGGGCCAGGGGGGCCAGCACTGAAGCTTTCTTT
TRBJ2-3,TRBD2,NA,TRBV7-2,CASSLGASGGTDTQYF,TGTGCCAGCAGCTTAGGGGCTAGCGGGGGAACAGATACGCAGTATTTT
TRBJ1-2,NA,NA,TRBV6-5,CASSQQGVAGYTF,TGTGCCAGCAGCCAACAGGGTGTAGCTGGCTACACCTTC
TRBJ2-3,TRBD2,NA,TRBV7-2,CASSLDSGGGTDTQYF,TGTGCCAGCAGCTTAGATAGCGGGGGGGGCACAGATACGCAGTATTTT
TRBJ1-1,TRBD1,NA,TRBV29-1,CSVAGQGETEAFF,TGCAGCGTGGCTGGACAGGGAGAGACTGAAGCTTTCTTT
TRBJ2-2,NA,NA,TRBV27,CASTTLSGVVGELFF,TGTGCCAGCACCACCCTGTCCGGGGTTGTCGGGGAGCTGTTTTTT
TRBJ2-5,TRBD1,once,TRBV7-2,CASSLPGQLQETQYF,TGTGCCAGCAGCTTACCGGGACAGCTACAAGAGACCCAGTACTTC
TRBJ2-5,TRBD2,NA,TRBV27,CASSFGGGRETQYF,TGTGCCAGCAGTTTCGGGGGGGGGCGCGAGACCCAGTACTTC
TRBJ1-4,NA,NA,TRBV5-6,CASSRGAEKLFF,TGTGCCAGCAGTCGAGGTGCGGAAAAACTGTTTTTT
TRBJ2-7,TRBD2,NA,TRBV6-6,CASGVAGGDGEQYF,TGTGCCAGCGGGGTAGCGGGGGGGGACGGCGAGCAGTACTTC
TRBJ1-1,NA,NA,TRBV9,CASSVVADMNTEAFF,TGTGCCAGCAGCGTAGTCGCAGACATGAACACTGAAGCTTTCTTT
TRBJ2-1,TRBD2,NA,TRBV29-1,CSVTGLAGSSYNEQFF,TGCAGCGTTACGGGACTAGCTGGGAGCTCCTACAATGAGCAGTTCTTC
TRBJ1-5,NA,NA,TRBV15,CATSRDIDNSNQPQHF,TGTGCCACCAGCAGAGATATAGACAATAGCAATCAGCCCCAGCATTTT
TRBJ1-2,TRBD1,NA,TRBV19,CASRIAGGRDYGYTF,TGTGCCAGTAGGATAGCAGGGGGCAGGGACTATGGCTACACCTTC
TRBJ1-1,NA,NA,TRBV10-3,CAIRAGGSFTEAFF,TGTGCCATCAGGGCGGGAGGGTCTTTCACTGAAGCTTTCTTT
TRBJ2-1,TRBD2,NA,TRBV5-4,CASSQTGGSYNEQFF,TGTGCCAGCAGCCAAACCGGGGGGAGCTACAATGAGCAGTTCTTC
TRBJ1-5,NA,NA,TRBV19,CASRRRSGSEQPQHF,TGTGCCAGTAGGCGACGGTCCGGGTCGGAACAGCCCCAGCATTTT
TRBJ1-1,NA,once,TRBV21-1,CASSLKTGAPSTEAFF,TGTGCCAGCAGCTTGAAGACAGGGGCGCCGAGCACTGAAGCTTTCTTT
TRBJ1-5,TRBD1,once,TRBV11-2,CASSLGDRDNQPQHF,TGTGCCAGCAGCTTAGGTGACAGGGACAATCAGCCCCAGCATTTT
TRBJ2-3,TRBD2,NA,TRBV4-1,CASSQELAGVGDTQYF,TGCGCCAGCAGCCAAGAACTAGCGGGGGTTGGAGATACGCAGTATTTT
TRBJ1-3,TRBD1,NA,TRBV6-5,CASSLDRVGNTIYF,TGTGCCAGCAGTCTTGACAGGGTTGGAAACACCATATATTTT
TRBJ1-6,TRBD1,NA,TRBV14,CASSPRQGNSPLHF,TGTGCCAGCAGCCCCCGACAGGGTAATTCACCCCTCCACTTT
TRBJ1-5,NA,NA,TRBV19,CASSIVGSQGNQPQHF,TGTGCCAGTAGTATAGTAGGGTCCCAGGGTAATCAGCCCCAGCATTTT